This TCR beta chain was recorded in a study of regulatory T cells in long-lasting Graves disease. Trimming pared 2 bases from V and 1 base from J, leaving 9 bases between. The CDR3 is made up of 14 amino acids. Time point specified: persistent/refractory GD, antithyroid drugs over 5 years with positive TRAb. From RNA extracted from PBMCs, the TCR library was made. Construction of the TCR beta libraries employed iRepertoire HTBI primers in conjunction with Arm-PCR of CDR3 regions. TCRdb ran MiXCR on the multiplex PCR reads and lists one entry per CDR3 protein. The sample records 400,000 to 500,000 distinct CDR3 sequences, roughly 21% being singletons.

This receptor was obtained from a female donor with Graves disease. This sequence joins TRBV12-3 or TRBV12-4 and TRBJ2-7; the D gene is possibly TRBD1 (6 bases). The source was peripheral blood mononuclear cells (PBMCs), collected when the disease was refractory, from a patient treated with antithyroid drugs. The CDR3 DNA is TGTGCCAGCAGTTTACAGGACAGTTCCTACGAGCAGTACTTC. This codes for CASSLQDSSYEQYF.